Described below is a single T cell receptor beta chain sequence and its context. No antigen is known for it. The source of the sample is a study of vaccination effects on CD4 cells after COVID-19. Clones were sequenced by immunoSEQ multiplex PCR, and TCRdb holds only the in-frame ones, with some missing. This table holds more than 50,000 clones, roughly 81% found once. Before any sequencing was done, the ViraFEST assay used viral peptide pools to expand antigen-specific CD4+ T cells. Following culture for approximately 11 days, CD4+ T cells were isolated. In germline, CDR1 is MNHEY, CDR2 SVGAGI. The CDR3 totals 12 residues. V was clipped by 10 bases and J by 9 bases, with 16 bases between them.

The chain couples TRBV6-5 to TRBJ2-1; D is undetermined. Sequenced material: CD4+ T cells from PBMCs cultured with HCoV-229E spike peptides, taken before COVID-19 vaccination. The TCR sequence derives from a human donor who received a COVID-19 vaccine. In nucleotides, the CDR3 is TGTGCCATGGCAGATACGAATTTTGAGCAGTTCTTC. Translating gives CAMADTNFEQFF.